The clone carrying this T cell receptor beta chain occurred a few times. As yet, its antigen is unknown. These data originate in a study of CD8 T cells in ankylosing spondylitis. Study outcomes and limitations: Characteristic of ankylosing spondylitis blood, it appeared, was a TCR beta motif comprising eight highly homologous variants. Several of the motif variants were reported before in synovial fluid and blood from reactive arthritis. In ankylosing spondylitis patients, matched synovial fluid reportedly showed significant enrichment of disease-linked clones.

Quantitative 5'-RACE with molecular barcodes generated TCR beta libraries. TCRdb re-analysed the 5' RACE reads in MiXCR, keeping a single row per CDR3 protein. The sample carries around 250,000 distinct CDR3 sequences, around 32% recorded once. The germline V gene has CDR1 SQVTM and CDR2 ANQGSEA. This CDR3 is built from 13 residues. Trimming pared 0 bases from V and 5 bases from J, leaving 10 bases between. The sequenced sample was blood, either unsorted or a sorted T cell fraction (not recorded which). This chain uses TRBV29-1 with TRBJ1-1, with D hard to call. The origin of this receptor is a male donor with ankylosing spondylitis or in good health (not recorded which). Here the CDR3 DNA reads TGCAGCGTTGAAGATACCAGATATACTGAAGCTTTCTTT. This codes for CSVEDTRYTEAFF.